The clone carrying this T cell receptor beta chain was seen a single time. What it binds is not known. cDNA prepared by RNA extraction and subsequent reverse transcription served as the template for sequencing. Some clones are missing from TCRdb's copy, which holds only in-frame ones; the method was immunoSEQ multiplex PCR. The sample holds under 300,000 clones, about two thirds seen once. The data belong to a study of CD8+ T cells in alopecia areata. Germline CDR1 reads SQVTM; CDR2 reads ANQGSEA. CDR3 length: 14 amino acids. Trimming cost V 6 bases and J 6 bases, with 18 bases left between them. The study, taken as a whole, reports: Affected lesional scalp, above all in alopecia totalis/universalis, was more clonal than normal scalp.

The material was CD4+ T cells sorted from blood, obtained at week 0. The rearrangement joins TRBV29-1 to TRBJ1-5; D remains unclear. This receptor was identified in a human donor with alopecia areata. The CDR3 nucleotides are TGCAGCGTCCCGCCCGACCGGGTGGGTCAGCCCCAGCATTTT. Protein sequence: CSVPPDRVGQPQHF.